A selection of T cell receptor beta chains follows, all from one sample in a study of identical twins. TCRdb itself ran the 5' RACE reads through MiXCR, one entry per CDR3 protein. The repertoire holds 220,000 or so distinct CDR3 sequences, roughly 7% seen once, with under 4% in the top ten. The sample was also reused in another study, on yellow fever vaccine responses in identical twins.

The specimen sequenced was memory (CD45RO+) T cells sorted from blood. The origin of the receptors is a woman between 18 and 29 years old in good health. CDR3s include the opening cysteine and the closing phenylalanine or tryptophan. D genes are given only for firm matches. A clone size is listed for some rows: how often the clone was seen (once, few, many), or a class if it is expanded.

>few|TRBV27|TRBJ1-5|-
TGTGCCAGCAGCAACGGACCCGCGGCGGCGAATCAGCCCCAGCATTTT
CASSNGPAAANQPQHF
>-|TRBV7-2|TRBJ2-1|TRBD1
TGTGCCAGCACCGGGACAGGCCGCCCCAATGAGCAGTTCTTC
CASTGTGRPNEQFF
>few|TRBV20-1|TRBJ2-1|-
TGCAGTGCTAGAGCCCTTCGGCTAGATACTGGTGAGCAGTTCTTC
CSARALRLDTGEQFF
>-|TRBV6-4|TRBJ2-3|TRBD1
TGTGCCAGCAGTAGGGACAGGGGGAGCACAGATACGCAGTATTTT
CASSRDRGSTDTQYF
>-|TRBV5-1|TRBJ2-1|TRBD2
TGCGCCAGCAGCCCCCTGCGGGAGGGCCTGGTCTTC
CASSPLREGLVF
>-|TRBV4-2|TRBJ2-1|-
TGTGCCAGCAGCCAACCTGTCGGGGGCGAGCAGTTCTTC
CASSQPVGGEQFF
>-|TRBV20-1|TRBJ1-1|-
TGCAGTGCTTATCAGGATTTTGGGACTGAAGCTTTCTTT
CSAYQDFGTEAFF
>many|TRBV20-1|TRBJ1-2|TRBD1
TGCAGTGCTAGGTTAGGGGGCGACCTTCTCGGCTATGGCTACACCTTC
CSARLGGDLLGYGYTF
>few|TRBV2|TRBJ2-1|-
TGTGCCAGCAGTGAGGGGGGGGGCCTCTCCTACAATGAGCAGTTCTTC
CASSEGGGLSYNEQFF
>-|TRBV12-3/TRBV12-4|TRBJ1-3|-
TGTGCCAGTCGACAGTCGGTCTCTGGAAACACCATATATTTT
CASRQSVSGNTIYF
>few|TRBV12-3/TRBV12-4|TRBJ2-1|TRBD2
TGTGCCAGCAGTTTAGTCAGCGGGAGCGGGCAGTTCTTC
CASSLVSGSGQFF
>-|TRBV5-1|TRBJ2-3|TRBD2
TGCGCCAGCAGCTTGGAGGGACTAGCGGGCTTCACAGATACGCAGTATTTT
CASSLEGLAGFTDTQYF
>many|TRBV20-1|TRBJ2-6|TRBD1
TGCAGTGCTAGAGACCTGGACAGGGGGACTGGGGCCAACGTCCTGACTTTC
CSARDLDRGTGANVLTF
>few|TRBV6-1|TRBJ2-1|TRBD2
TGTGCCAGCAGCCGACCCCCCGGGACTAGCGGGAGTGGTGAGCAGTTCTTC
CASSRPPGTSGSGEQFF
>-|TRBV18|TRBJ2-1|TRBD2
TGTGCCAGCTCACCACTTCGCGGGAGTGCCCACAATGAGCAGTTCTTC
CASSPLRGSAHNEQFF
>few|TRBV5-1|TRBJ2-5|-
TGCGCCAGCAGCTTGGACGGACGATTACAACAAGAGACCCAGTACTTC
CASSLDGRLQQETQYF
>-|TRBV4-2|TRBJ2-5|TRBD2
TGTGCCAGCAGCCTTACCGGGACTAGCGGGAACCAAGAGACCCAGTACTTC
CASSLTGTSGNQETQYF
>-|TRBV6-1|TRBJ2-1|-
TGTGCCAGCAGGCCCACAGGGTATGAGCAGTTCTTC
CASRPTGYEQFF
>-|TRBV28|TRBJ2-5|-
TGTGCCAGCAGTTCCCTAGCGTCTCGGGAGACCCAGTACTTC
CASSSLASRETQYF
>-|TRBV28|TRBJ1-2|-
TGTGCCAGCAGTCGACAGGACCCGGGGTATGGCTACACCTTC
CASSRQDPGYGYTF
>many|TRBV25-1|TRBJ1-4|-
TGTGCCAGCAGGGGGGCCGGCGGAAAACTGTTTTTT
CASRGAGGKLFF
>few|TRBV5-5|TRBJ2-7|TRBD1
TGTGCCAGCAACCCCCAGGGGGAAGTGCCTCGATACGAGCAGTACTTC
CASNPQGEVPRYEQYF